The clone carrying this T cell receptor beta chain came up once. Its antigen is not identified. The data were obtained in a study of graft-versus-host responses after intestinal transplantation. About the study: Multivisceral, liver-intestinal, or isolated intestinal transplants were performed in recipients. Study-wide findings and caveats: Subjects displaying graft-donor T cell macrochimerism possessed elevated graft-versus-host to host-versus-graft clonal ratios inside allografts. Some GvH clones were seen earlier in gut or blood, suggesting intestinal origin.

CDR3 size: 14 residues. Trimming removed 1 base at V and 2 bases at J, with 9 bases between. Germline loops: CDR1 SGHNT, CDR2 YENEEA. Some clones are missing from TCRdb's copy, which holds only in-frame ones; the method was immunoSEQ multiplex PCR. The sample has approximately 82,000 clones, 90% to 95% seen once. This specimen consisted of unstimulated CD4+ T cells sorted from spleen or lymph node cells, obtained before intestinal transplant. The J gene is TRBJ2-7, the V gene TRBV11-3; D gene unclear. The clonotype was recovered from a human donor who received an intestinal transplant. CDR3 sequence: CASSLGPPAYEQYF. CDR3 sequence (DNA): TGTGCCAGCAGCTTAGGGCCCCCCGCCTACGAGCAGTACTTC.